This T cell receptor (beta chain) was profiled in a study of blood T cell repertoires in COVID-19. Across the study: Sources were T cells, B-cell-depleted T cells, or PBMCs; the material itself was cDNA or gDNA.

The study recruited people aged about 18 to 95 years across approximately 24 US areas. Recovered Cohort 3 donors showed two negative PCRs, clearance, or symptom resolution. Per the original methods: Researchers report that nucleated cell counts were estimated from reference gene primer amplification. TCRdb's table, derived via immunoSEQ multiplex PCR, lists solely in-frame clones and lacks some. The D gene and trimming were derived from the DNA, and the V and J assignments and clone size from that table. The table includes about 140,000 clones, 60% to 80% detected once. The CDR3 totals 17 residues. V was clipped by 4 bases and J by 1 base; unmatched bases: 9. The germline V gene has CDR1 LGHNT and CDR2 FRNRAP.

This clonotype originated in a woman in her 50s who had recovered from COVID-19. What was sequenced was PBMCs or T cells enriched from blood (not recorded which). The genes are TRBV12-5 and TRBJ2-4, with 8 bases matching TRBD1. CDR3 sequence reads: CASGSLTGVWAKNIQYF. CDR3 nucleotides: TGTGCTAGTGGTTCGCTGACAGGGGTCTGGGCCAAAAACATTCAGTACTTC.